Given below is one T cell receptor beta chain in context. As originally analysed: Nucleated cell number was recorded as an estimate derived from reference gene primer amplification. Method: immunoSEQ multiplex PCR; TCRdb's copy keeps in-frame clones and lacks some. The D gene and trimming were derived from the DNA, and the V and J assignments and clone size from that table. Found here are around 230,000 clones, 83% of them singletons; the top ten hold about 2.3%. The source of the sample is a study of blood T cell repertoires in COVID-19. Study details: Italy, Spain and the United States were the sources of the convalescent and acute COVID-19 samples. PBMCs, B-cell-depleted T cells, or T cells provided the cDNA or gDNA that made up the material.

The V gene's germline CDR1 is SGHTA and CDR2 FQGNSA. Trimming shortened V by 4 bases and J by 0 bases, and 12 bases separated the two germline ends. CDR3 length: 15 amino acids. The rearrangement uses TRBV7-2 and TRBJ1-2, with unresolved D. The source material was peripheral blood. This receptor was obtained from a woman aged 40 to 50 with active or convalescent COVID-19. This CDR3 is CASSSGLLSNYGYTF. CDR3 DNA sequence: TGTGCCAGCAGCTCCGGACTCTTATCTAACTATGGCTACACCTTC.